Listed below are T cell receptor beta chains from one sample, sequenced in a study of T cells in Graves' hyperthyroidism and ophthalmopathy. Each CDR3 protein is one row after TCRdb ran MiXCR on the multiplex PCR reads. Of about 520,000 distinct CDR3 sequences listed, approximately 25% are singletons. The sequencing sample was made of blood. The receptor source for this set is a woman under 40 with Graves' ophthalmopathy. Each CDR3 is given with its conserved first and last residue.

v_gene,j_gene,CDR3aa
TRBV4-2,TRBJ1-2,CASSQDRDYTF
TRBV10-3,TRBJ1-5,CAISEWGQIQPQHF
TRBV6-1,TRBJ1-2,CASSVTGLSTF
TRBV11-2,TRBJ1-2,CASSSGVFYGYTF
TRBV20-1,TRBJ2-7,CSARVDYEQYF
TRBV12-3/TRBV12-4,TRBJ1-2,CASTYVGREGYTF
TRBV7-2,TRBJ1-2,CASSRAGPDYGYTF
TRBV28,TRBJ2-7,CASSREDLYEQYF
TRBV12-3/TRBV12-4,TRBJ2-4,CASSDRGANLQYF
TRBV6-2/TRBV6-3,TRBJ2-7,CASSPRWVPSGEQHF
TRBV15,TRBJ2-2,CATSRTDRFNTGELFF
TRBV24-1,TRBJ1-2,CATSEGGYGYTF
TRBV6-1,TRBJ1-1,CASRSGATYGSTEAFF
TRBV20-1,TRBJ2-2,CSARTSGTGELFF
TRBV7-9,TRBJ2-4,CASSTQGARQDIQYF
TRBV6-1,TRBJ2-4,CASKGAGGPENIQYF
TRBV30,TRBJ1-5,CAWSVRTGGSQPQHF
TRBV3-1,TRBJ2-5,CAISQGRVGPKETQYF
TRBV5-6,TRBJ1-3,CASSTEVASSGNTIYF
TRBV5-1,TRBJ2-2,CASSGTGTGGHTGELFF
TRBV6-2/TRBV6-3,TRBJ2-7,CASSYSLDDYEQYF
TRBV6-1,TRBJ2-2,CASTKLANTGELFF
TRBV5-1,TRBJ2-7,CASSLGLRRYEQYF
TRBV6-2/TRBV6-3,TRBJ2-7,CASTSWQIGQGRGEQYF
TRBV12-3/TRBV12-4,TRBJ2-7,CASSRRRSSYEQYF
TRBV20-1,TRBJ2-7,CSAAKARHYEQYF
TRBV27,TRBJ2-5,CASSQGGWETQYF
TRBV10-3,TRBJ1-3,CAISGTEGNTIYF
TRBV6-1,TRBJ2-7,CASSERGLAGGSNGEYF
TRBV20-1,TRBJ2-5,CSARRTGLQETQYF
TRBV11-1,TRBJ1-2,CASSPQPGQRISYGYTF
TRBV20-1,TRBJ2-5,CSARDLEGGRKTQYF
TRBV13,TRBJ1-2,CASTMAPRRDYGYTF
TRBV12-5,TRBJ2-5,CASGRDRETQYF
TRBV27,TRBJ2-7,CASSNLDRAYEQYF
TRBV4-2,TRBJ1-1,CASSQAGSWTEAFF
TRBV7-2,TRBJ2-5,CASSPSIIGGTQYF
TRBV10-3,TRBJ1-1,CATRAGYSTEAFF
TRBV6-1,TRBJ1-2,CASQNRGGYYGYTF
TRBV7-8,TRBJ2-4,CASSHPGQGDIKYF
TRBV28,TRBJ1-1,CASSHSKGILNTEAFF
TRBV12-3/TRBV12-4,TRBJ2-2,CASSGGVAGGTGELFF
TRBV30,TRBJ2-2,CAWAGGGPTGELFF
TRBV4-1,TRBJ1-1,CASGDPLRNTEAFF
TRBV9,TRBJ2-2,CASSVVSGIGELFF
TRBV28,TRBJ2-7,CASSLRARGYEQYF
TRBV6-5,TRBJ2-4,CASSSGTSSFAKNIQYF
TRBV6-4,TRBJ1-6,CASTLTGDGSPLHF
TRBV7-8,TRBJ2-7,CASSTHTKEEQYF
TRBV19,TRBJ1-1,CASALGTEGNTEAFF
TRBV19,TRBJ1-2,CASVTRTGADYYGYTF
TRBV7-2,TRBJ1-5,CASSLDRGQRQPQHF
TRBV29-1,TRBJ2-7,CSVLGQGAYEQYF
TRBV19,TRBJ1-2,CASSARTGDGFNGYTF
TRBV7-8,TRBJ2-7,CASSLRSQGAYEQYF
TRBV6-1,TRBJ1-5,CASSQGWAQHF
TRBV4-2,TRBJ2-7,CASSQPSPGQGHEQYF
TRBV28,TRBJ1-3,CASSLSGYTIYF
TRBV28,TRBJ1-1,CASRPGQGMNTEAFF